The clone carrying this T cell receptor (beta chain) was seen only once. The data belong to a study of cytotoxic CD8 clonotypes in ibrutinib-treated CLL. The ends were cut back, 0 bases at V and 7 bases at J, with 3 bases in the middle. This CDR3 comprises 12 residues. Germline CDR1 and CDR2: SGHAT and FQNNGV. Produced via immunoSEQ multiplex PCR; TCRdb's table is partial and in-frame only. The repertoire holds 35,000 or so clones, with 69% as singletons. This chain links TRBV11-2 with TRBJ2-2; D is uncertain. The clonotype originates from a human donor with chronic lymphocytic leukemia. Source: PBMCs, taken before ibrutinib treatment. The CDR3 protein is CASSLEFGELFF. The CDR3 region has the DNA TGTGCCAGCAGCTTAGAGTTCGGGGAGCTGTTTTTT.